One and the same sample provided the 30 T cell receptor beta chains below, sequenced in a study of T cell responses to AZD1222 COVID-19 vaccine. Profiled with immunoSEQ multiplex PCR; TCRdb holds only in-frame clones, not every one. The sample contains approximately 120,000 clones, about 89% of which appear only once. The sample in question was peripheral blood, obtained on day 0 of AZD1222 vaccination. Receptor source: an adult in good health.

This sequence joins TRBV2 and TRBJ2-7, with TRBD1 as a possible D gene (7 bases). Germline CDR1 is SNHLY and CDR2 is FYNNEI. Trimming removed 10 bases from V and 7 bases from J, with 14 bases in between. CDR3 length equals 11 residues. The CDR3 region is CATTGEAEQYF. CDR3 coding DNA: TGTGCCACTACAGGGGAGGCGGAGCAGTACTTC.

This chain's CDR3 is CASSRDGGFTDQHF. The CDR3 DNA is TGTGCCAGCAGCCGGGACGGGGGTTTCACCGACCAGCATTTT. J is TRBJ1-5 and V is TRBV7-2; weak D call: TRBD1 (5 bases). The germline gives CDR1 SGHTA, CDR2 FQGNSA. V was pared by 5 bases and J by 12 bases, with 20 bases between. This CDR3 has 14 residues.

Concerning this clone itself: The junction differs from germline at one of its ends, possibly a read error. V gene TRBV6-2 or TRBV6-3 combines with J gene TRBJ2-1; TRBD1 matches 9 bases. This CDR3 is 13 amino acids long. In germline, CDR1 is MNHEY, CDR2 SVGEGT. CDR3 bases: TGTGCCAGCAATTACGACAGGGGGAGCGAGCAGTTCTTC. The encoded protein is CASNYDRGSEQFF.

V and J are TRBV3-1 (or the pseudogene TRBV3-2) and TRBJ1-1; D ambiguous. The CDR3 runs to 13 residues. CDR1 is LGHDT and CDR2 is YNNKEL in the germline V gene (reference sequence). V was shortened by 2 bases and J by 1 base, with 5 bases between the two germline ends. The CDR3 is CASSQSGNTEAFF. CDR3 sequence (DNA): TGTGCCAGCAGCCAATCAGGGAACACTGAAGCTTTCTTT.

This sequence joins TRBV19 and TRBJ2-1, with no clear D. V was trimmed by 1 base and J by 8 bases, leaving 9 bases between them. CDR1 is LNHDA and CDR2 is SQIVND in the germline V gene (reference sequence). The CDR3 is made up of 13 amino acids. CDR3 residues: CASSIGSFHEQFF. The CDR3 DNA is TGTGCCAGTAGTATAGGCAGCTTCCATGAGCAGTTCTTC.

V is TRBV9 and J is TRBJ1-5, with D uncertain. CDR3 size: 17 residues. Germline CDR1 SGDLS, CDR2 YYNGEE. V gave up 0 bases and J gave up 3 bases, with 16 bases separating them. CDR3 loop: CASSVVGGQAANQPQHF. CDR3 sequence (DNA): TGTGCCAGCAGCGTAGTGGGAGGGCAGGCGGCCAATCAGCCCCAGCATTTT. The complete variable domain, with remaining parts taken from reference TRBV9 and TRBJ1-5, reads DSGVTQTPKHLITATGQRVTLRCSPRSGDLSVYWYQQSLDQGLQFLIQYYNGEERAKGNILERFSAQQFPDLHSELNLSSLELGDSALYFCASSVVGGQAANQPQHFGDGTRLSIL.

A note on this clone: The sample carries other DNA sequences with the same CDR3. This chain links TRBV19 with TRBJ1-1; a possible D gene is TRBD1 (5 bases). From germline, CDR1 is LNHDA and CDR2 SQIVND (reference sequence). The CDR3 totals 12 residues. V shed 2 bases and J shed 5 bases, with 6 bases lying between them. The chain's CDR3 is CASSIWGTEAFF. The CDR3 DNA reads TGTGCCAGTAGTATATGGGGGACTGAAGCTTTCTTT.

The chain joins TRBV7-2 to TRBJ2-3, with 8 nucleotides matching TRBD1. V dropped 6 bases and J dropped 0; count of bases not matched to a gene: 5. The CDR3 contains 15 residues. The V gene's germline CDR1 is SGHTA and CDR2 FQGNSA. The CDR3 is CASRPGQGSTDTQYF. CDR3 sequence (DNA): TGTGCCAGCAGACCCGGACAGGGCAGCACAGATACGCAGTATTTT.

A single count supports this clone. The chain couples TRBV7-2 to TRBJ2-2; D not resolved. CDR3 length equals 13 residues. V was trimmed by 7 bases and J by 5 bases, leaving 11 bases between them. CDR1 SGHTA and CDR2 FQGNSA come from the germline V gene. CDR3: CASKSSPTGELFF. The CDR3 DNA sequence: TGTGCCAGCAAGAGCTCACCAACCGGGGAGCTGTTTTTT.

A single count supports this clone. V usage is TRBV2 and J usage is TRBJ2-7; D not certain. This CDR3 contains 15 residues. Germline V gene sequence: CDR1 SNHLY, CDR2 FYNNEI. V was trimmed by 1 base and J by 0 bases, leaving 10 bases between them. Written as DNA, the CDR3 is TGTGCCAGCAGTGAAGGGTCCGCCAGCTCCTACGAGCAGTACTTC. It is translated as CASSEGSASSYEQYF.

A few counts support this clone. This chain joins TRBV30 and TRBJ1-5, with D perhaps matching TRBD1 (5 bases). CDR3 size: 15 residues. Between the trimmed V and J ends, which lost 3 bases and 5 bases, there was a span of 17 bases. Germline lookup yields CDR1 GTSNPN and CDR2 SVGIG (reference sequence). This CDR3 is CAWRDKWQGDQPQHF. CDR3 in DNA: TGTGCCTGGAGAGATAAGTGGCAGGGTGATCAGCCCCAGCATTTT.

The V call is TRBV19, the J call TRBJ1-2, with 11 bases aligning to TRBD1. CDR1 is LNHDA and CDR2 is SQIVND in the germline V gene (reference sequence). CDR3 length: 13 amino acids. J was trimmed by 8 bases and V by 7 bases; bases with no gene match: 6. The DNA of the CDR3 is TGTGCCAGTACCCGGGACAGGGGGAGCGGCTACACCTTC. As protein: CASTRDRGSGYTF.

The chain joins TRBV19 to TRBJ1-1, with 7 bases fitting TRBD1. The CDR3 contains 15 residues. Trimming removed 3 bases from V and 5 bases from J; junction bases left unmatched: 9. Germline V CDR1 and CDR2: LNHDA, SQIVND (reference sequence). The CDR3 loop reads CASSIGGGVETEAFF. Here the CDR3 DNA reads TGTGCCAGTAGTATTGGAGGGGGCGTGGAGACTGAAGCTTTCTTT. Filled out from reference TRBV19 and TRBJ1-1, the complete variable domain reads DGGITQSPKYLFRKEGQNVTLSCEQNLNHDAMYWYRQDPGQGLRLIYYSQIVNDFQKGDIAEGYSVSREKKESFPLTVTSAQKNPTAFYLCASSIGGGVETEAFFGQGTRLTVV.

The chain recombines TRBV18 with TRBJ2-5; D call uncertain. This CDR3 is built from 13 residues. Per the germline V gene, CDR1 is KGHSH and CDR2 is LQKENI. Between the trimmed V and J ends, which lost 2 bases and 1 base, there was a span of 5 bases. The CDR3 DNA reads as TGTGCCAGCTCACCATACAGCCAAGAGACCCAGTACTTC. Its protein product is CASSPYSQETQYF.

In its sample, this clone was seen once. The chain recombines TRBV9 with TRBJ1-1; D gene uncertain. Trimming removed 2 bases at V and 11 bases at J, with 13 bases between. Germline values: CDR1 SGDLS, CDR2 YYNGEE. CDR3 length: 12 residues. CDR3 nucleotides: TGTGCCAGCAGCGTCCCCCCCTTAAATGCTTTCTTT. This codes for CASSVPPLNAFF.

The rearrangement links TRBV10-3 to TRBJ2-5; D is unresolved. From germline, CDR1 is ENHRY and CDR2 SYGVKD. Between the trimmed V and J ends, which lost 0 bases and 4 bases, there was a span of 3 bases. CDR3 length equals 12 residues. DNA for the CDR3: TGTGCCATCAGTGAGTCCGCAGAGACCCAGTACTTC. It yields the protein CAISESAETQYF.

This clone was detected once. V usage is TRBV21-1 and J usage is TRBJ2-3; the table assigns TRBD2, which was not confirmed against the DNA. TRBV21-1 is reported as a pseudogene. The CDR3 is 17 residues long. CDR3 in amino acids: CASSKAGVLSSTDTQYF. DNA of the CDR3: TGTGCCAGCAGCAAAGCTGGAGTGTTGTCTTCTACAGATACGCAGTATTTT.

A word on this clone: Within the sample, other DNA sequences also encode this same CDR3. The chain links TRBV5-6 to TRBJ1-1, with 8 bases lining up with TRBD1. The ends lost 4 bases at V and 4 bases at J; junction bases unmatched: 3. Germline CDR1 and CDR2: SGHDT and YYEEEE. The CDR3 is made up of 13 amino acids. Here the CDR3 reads CASSLQGGTEAFF. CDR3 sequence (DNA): TGTGCCAGCAGCCTACAGGGGGGCACTGAAGCTTTCTTT.

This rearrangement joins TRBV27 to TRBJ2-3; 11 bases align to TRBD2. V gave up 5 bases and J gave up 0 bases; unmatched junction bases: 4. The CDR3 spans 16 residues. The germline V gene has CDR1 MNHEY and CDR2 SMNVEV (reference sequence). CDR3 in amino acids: CASSRTSGLSTDTQYF. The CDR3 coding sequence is TGTGCCAGCAGTCGGACTAGCGGGCTTAGCACAGATACGCAGTATTTT.

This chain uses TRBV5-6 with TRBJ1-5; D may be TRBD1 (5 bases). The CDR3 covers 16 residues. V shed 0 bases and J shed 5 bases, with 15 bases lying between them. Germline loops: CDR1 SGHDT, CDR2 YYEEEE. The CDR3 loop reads CASSLAGRREDQPQHF. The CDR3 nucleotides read TGTGCCAGCAGCTTGGCGGGACGCCGGGAGGATCAGCCCCAGCATTTT.

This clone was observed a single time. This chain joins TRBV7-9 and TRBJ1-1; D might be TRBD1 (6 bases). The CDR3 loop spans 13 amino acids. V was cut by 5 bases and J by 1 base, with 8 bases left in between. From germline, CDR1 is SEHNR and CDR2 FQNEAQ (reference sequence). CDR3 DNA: TGTGCCAGCAGCCTACAGGGGAACACTGAAGCTTTCTTT. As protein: CASSLQGNTEAFF.

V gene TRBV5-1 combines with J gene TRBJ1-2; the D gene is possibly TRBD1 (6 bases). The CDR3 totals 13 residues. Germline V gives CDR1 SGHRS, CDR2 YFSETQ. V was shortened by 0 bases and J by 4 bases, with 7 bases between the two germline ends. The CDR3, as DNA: TGCGCCAGCAGCTTGGGGACAGTCTATGGCTACACCTTC. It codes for CASSLGTVYGYTF.

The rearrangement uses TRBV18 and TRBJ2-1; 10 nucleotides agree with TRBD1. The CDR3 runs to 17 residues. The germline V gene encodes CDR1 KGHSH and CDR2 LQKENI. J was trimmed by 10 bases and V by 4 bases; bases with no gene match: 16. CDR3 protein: CASSLRQIRQGAQEQFF. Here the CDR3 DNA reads TGTGCCAGCTCACTACGGCAAATTCGACAGGGGGCTCAAGAGCAGTTCTTC.

CDR3 protein: CASSLVGTSNYNEQFF. The DNA for the CDR3 is TGCGCCAGCAGCTTGGTAGGAACTAGTAACTACAATGAGCAGTTCTTC. The V and J genes are TRBV5-1 and TRBJ2-1, with D perhaps matching TRBD2 (5 bases). CDR3 length: 16 amino acids. V was cut by 0 bases and J by 3 bases, with 13 bases left in between. CDR1 SGHRS and CDR2 YFSETQ come from the germline V gene.

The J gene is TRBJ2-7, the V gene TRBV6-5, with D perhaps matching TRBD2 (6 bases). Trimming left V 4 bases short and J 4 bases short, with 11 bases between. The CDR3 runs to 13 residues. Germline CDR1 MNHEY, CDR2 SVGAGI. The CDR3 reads CASSSFGGYEQYF. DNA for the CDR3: TGTGCCAGCAGTTCCTTCGGGGGTTACGAGCAGTACTTC.

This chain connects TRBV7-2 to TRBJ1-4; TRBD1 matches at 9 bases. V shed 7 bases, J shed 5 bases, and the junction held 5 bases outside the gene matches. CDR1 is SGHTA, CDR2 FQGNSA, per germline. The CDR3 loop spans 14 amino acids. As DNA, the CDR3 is TGTGCCAGCACCCGGGACAGGGTAAATGAAAAACTGTTTTTT. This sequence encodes CASTRDRVNEKLFF.

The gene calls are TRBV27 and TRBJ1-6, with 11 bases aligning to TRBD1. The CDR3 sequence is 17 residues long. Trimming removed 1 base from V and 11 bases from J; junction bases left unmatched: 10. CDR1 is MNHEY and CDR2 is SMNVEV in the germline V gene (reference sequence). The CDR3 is CASSLWPRTGGLTPLHF. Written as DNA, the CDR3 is TGTGCCAGCAGTTTATGGCCTCGGACAGGGGGCTTGACACCCCTCCACTTT.

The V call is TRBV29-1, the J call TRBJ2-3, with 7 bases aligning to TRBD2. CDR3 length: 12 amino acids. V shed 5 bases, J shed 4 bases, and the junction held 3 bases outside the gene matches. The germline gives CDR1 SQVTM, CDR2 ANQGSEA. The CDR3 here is CSVSGNSDTQYF. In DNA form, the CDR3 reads TGCAGCGTTAGCGGGAACTCAGATACGCAGTATTTT.

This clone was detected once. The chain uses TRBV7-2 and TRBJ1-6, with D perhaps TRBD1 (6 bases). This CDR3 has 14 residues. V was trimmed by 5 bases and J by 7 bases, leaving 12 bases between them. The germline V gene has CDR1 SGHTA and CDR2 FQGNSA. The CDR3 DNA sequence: TGTGCCAGCAGCGTACAGGGATTCAATTCACCCCTCCACTTT. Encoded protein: CASSVQGFNSPLHF.

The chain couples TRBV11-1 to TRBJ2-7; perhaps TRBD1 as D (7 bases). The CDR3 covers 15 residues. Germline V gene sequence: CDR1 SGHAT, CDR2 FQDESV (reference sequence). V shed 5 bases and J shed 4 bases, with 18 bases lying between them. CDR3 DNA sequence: TGTGCCAGCAGCAGGACCCGGGACAGCGGGTACGAGCAGTACTTC. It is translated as CASSRTRDSGYEQYF.